This TCR beta chain was captured by sequencing in a study of blood T cells in healthy people across ages. Germline V CDR1 and CDR2: MNHEY, SVGEGT. The germline V and J ends were trimmed by 8 bases and 2 bases, with 13 bases remaining between them. The CDR3 has 14 amino acids. Combining a sample-barcoded 5' primer with a J-beta primer mix, a second PCR ran for roughly 7 to 11 cycles. Researchers report that a template-switch adaptor with 12 random nucleotides tagged each cDNA molecule. TCRdb processed the 5' RACE reads anew with MiXCR; each CDR3 protein has one entry. This table has around 1,700,000 distinct CDR3 sequences, roughly 30% appearing once.

The gene calls are TRBV6-2 or TRBV6-3 and TRBJ2-1, with D possibly TRBD1 on 6 matching bases. The sequence derives from a woman aged 25-40 years in good health. The sequenced sample consisted of blood. In DNA form, the CDR3 reads TGTGCCAGCGGCCGGGACAATCCCTACAATGAGCAGTTCTTC. Amino acid sequence: CASGRDNPYNEQFF.